The present T cell receptor beta chain was sequenced within a study of T cell repertoires in cytomegalovirus infection. Across the whole study: Evidence of both CMV infection and a matching HLA type came from public TCR beta signatures. Study outcomes and limitations: In two of eight donors, the top clonotype was HLA-C-restricted CMV-specific. Summed frequency of public TCR beta families distinguished CMV carriers with the relevant HLA.

MiXCR, applied by TCRdb to the reads, yields one record per CDR3 protein. The data show around 210,000 distinct CDR3 sequences, roughly 6.5% seen once. This clonotype came up many times. The antigen remains undetermined. This CDR3 spans 16 amino acids. From germline, CDR1 is SGHTA and CDR2 FQGNSA. V lost 5 bases and J lost 0; bases outside the gene matches: 6. The genes are TRBV7-2 and TRBJ1-3, with 8 bases matching TRBD1. The sequence was obtained from a human donor in good health (CMV status not recorded). Some clones in this sample may be carry-over from other donors' samples. Sequencing was done on a sample of PBMCs. The CDR3 here is CASSLGQAGSGNTIYF. DNA of the CDR3: TGTGCCAGCAGCCTGGGACAGGCTGGCTCTGGAAACACCATATATTTT.